The 17 T cell receptor beta chains presented below share a single source sample, sequenced in a study of cytomegalovirus exposure and HLA in healthy donors. Primers: 60 Vbeta forward and 13 Jbeta reverse. Libraries were prepared by immunoSEQ multiplex PCR; TCRdb keeps only in-frame clonotypes and omits some of them. The profile shows about 150,000 clones, about 85% of them singletons. The sequenced sample was PBMCs. These receptors originate from a human donor in good health.

In its sample, this clone was seen a few times. The chain is built from TRBV27 and TRBJ2-1; 10 bases map to TRBD2. In germline, CDR1 is MNHEY, CDR2 SMNVEV (reference sequence). Trimming removed 3 bases from V and 8 bases from J; junction bases left unmatched: 7. The CDR3 is 15 residues long. CDR3 coding DNA: TGTGCCAGCAGTTTCGGGGCTAGCGGGAGTTATGAGCAGTTCTTC. Amino acid sequence: CASSFGASGSYEQFF.

The gene calls are TRBV7-2 and TRBJ2-7, with D perhaps TRBD1 (5 bases). V was trimmed by 0 bases and J by 3 bases, leaving 15 bases between them. CDR3 length equals 16 residues. CDR1 and CDR2 (germline): SGHTA, FQGNSA. CDR3 sequence reads: CASSLARETANYEQYF. In DNA form, the CDR3 reads TGTGCCAGCAGCTTAGCGCGAGAGACAGCCAACTACGAGCAGTACTTC.

This sequence joins TRBV11-2 and TRBJ2-5; D may be TRBD1 (6 bases). Germline-derived CDR1 and CDR2 are SGHAT and FQNNGV. This CDR3 has 12 residues. Trimming took 5 bases from V and 12 from J, leaving 16 bases between them. The CDR3 region has the DNA TGTGCCAGCAGCCCGGACAGTCCCTCGAAGTACTTC. It codes for CASSPDSPSKYF.

This chain links TRBV6-5 with TRBJ1-5; 9 nucleotides align to TRBD1. J was trimmed by 5 bases and V by 4 bases; bases with no gene match: 9. The CDR3 extends over 16 amino acids. Germline V gives CDR1 MNHEY, CDR2 SVGAGI. CDR3 bases: TGTGCCAGCAGTTCCCTTCCGGGACAGGGCGATCAGCCCCAGCATTTT. As protein: CASSSLPGQGDQPQHF.

This chain uses TRBV11-3 with TRBJ2-2; D might be TRBD2 (5 bases). The length of the CDR3 is 14 residues. Trimming took off 3 bases at V and 4 bases at J, with 9 bases between the two ends. Germline V gene sequence: CDR1 SGHNT, CDR2 YENEEA. This CDR3 is CASSFGDSTGELFF. DNA for the CDR3: TGTGCCAGCAGCTTCGGGGATAGCACCGGGGAGCTGTTTTTT. Filled out from reference TRBV11-3 and TRBJ2-2, the complete variable domain reads EAGVVQSPRYKIIEKKQPVAFWCNPISGHNTLYWYLQNLGQGPELLIRYENEEAVDDSQLPKDRFSAERLKGVDSTLKIQPAELGDSAVYLCASSFGDSTGELFFGEGSRLTVL.

This clone has only a few counts. The chain couples TRBV27 to TRBJ1-5; TRBD1 is a possible D gene (6 bases). The CDR3 sequence is 14 residues long. Germline CDR1 and CDR2: MNHEY and SMNVEV (reference sequence). Trimming removed 8 bases from V and 1 base from J, with 12 bases in between. CDR3 DNA sequence: TGTGCCAGCCGACCTACAGGGAGCAATCAGCCCCAGCATTTT. Translating it yields CASRPTGSNQPQHF.

The chain couples TRBV7-3 to TRBJ2-7; 7 bases agree with TRBD2. Trimming at V came to 2 bases and at J to 1 base, leaving 5 bases not matched to a gene. From germline, CDR1 is SGHTA and CDR2 FQGTGA. The CDR3 spans 15 residues. The CDR3, as DNA: TGTGCCAGCAGCTTAGACCCGGGGGGTTCCTACGAGCAGTACTTC. Translation gives CASSLDPGGSYEQYF.

This clone occurred once. The chain carries TRBV4-2 and TRBJ2-7, with TRBD2 matching over 9 bases. The CDR3 is made up of 15 amino acids. CDR1 and CDR2 (germline): LGHNA, YNFKEQ. J was trimmed by 3 bases and V by 6 bases; bases with no gene match: 9. CDR3 in amino acids: CASSRSGGEGYEQYF. CDR3 coding DNA: TGTGCCAGCAGTCGTAGCGGGGGTGAGGGCTACGAGCAGTACTTC.

This chain uses TRBV19 with TRBJ2-6; 7 bases match TRBD2. The CDR3 is made up of 18 amino acids. After removal of 8 bases from V and 0 bases from J, the junction contained 13 bases not matched to a gene. Germline-derived CDR1 and CDR2 are LNHDA and SQIVND (reference sequence). CDR3 protein: CASGGGRAGSSGANVLTF. As DNA, the CDR3 is TGTGCCAGTGGCGGAGGGAGGGCGGGAAGCTCTGGGGCCAACGTCCTGACTTTC. Complete variable domain (other parts from reference TRBV19 and TRBJ2-6): DGGITQSPKYLFRKEGQNVTLSCEQNLNHDAMYWYRQDPGQGLRLIYYSQIVNDFQKGDIAEGYSVSREKKESFPLTVTSAQKNPTAFYLCASGGGRAGSSGANVLTFGAGSRLTVL.

The chain has TRBV6-1 and TRBJ1-5; D is possibly TRBD1 (5 bases). Between the trimmed V and J ends, which lost 1 base and 4 bases, there was a span of 11 bases. The CDR3 is 15 residues long. Germline values: CDR1 MNHNS, CDR2 SASEGT. Here the CDR3 DNA reads TGTGCCAGCAGTGAAGAAGACAGCAGGAATCAGCCCCAGCATTTT. Protein product: CASSEEDSRNQPQHF.

The V gene is TRBV7-2, the J gene TRBJ2-2; a possible D gene is TRBD2 (6 bases). The CDR3 consists of 15 residues. Germline CDR1 SGHTA, CDR2 FQGNSA. Trimming took 5 bases from V and 2 from J, leaving 12 bases between them. The CDR3 is CASSQVGGNTGELFF. The CDR3 region has the DNA TGTGCCAGCAGCCAGGTGGGGGGAAACACCGGGGAGCTGTTTTTT.

This clone was picked up one time. The chain employs TRBV6-5 and TRBJ1-1; 8 nucleotides agree with TRBD1. The ends lost 9 bases at V and 5 bases at J; junction bases unmatched: 14. Germline V gene data show CDR1 as MNHEY and CDR2 as SVGAGI. The CDR3 totals 15 residues. CDR3 nucleotides: TGTGCCAGTACCTTTAGTACGGACAGGGCTACTGAAGCTTTCTTT. It encodes CASTFSTDRATEAFF.

This chain links TRBV11-1 with TRBJ2-3, with 8 bases fitting TRBD1. This CDR3 has 15 residues. Germline V lookup: CDR1 SGHAT, CDR2 FQDESV (reference sequence). J gave up 7 bases and V 1 base, and 7 bases lay outside the gene matches. CDR3 residues: CASSLVRGHANTQYF. DNA for the CDR3: TGTGCCAGCAGCTTAGTCAGGGGGCACGCGAATACGCAGTATTTT.

V gene TRBV6-1 combines with J gene TRBJ1-5, with 9 nucleotides matching TRBD1. The CDR3 totals 15 residues. J gave up 6 bases and V 0 bases, and 3 bases lay outside the gene matches. Germline assignment: CDR1 MNHNS and CDR2 SASEGT. The CDR3 here is CASSEATGGAQPQHF. CDR3 bases: TGTGCCAGCAGTGAAGCAACAGGGGGCGCTCAGCCCCAGCATTTT.

The chain has TRBV27 and TRBJ2-7; 7 nucleotides line up with TRBD1. The CDR3 runs 13 residues. The V segment lost 5 bases and the J segment 3 bases; nucleotides outside the gene matches: 4. Looked up from germline, CDR1 is MNHEY and CDR2 is SMNVEV (reference sequence). Here the CDR3 reads CASSPTGNYEQYF. The CDR3 region has the DNA TGTGCCAGCAGTCCGACAGGGAACTACGAGCAGTACTTC.

V is TRBV28 and J is TRBJ2-7; no reliable D call. Deletions cut 5 bases from V and 3 bases from J, with 5 bases between. CDR1 and CDR2 (germline): MDHEN, SYDVKM. The CDR3 loop spans 11 amino acids. The DNA of the CDR3 is TGTGCCAGCAGTCTAGACTACGAGCAGTACTTC. Amino acids: CASSLDYEQYF.

The chain couples TRBV9 to TRBJ2-1; 9 positions agree with TRBD2. Losses at the gene ends were 3 bases for V and 7 bases for J; bases not matched to a gene: 17. This CDR3 spans 18 amino acids. CDR1 is SGDLS, CDR2 YYNGEE, per germline. CDR3 loop: CASSGGAGGAGGANEQFF. CDR3 nucleotides: TGTGCCAGCAGCGGAGGTGCGGGTGGAGCGGGAGGTGCTAATGAGCAGTTCTTC.